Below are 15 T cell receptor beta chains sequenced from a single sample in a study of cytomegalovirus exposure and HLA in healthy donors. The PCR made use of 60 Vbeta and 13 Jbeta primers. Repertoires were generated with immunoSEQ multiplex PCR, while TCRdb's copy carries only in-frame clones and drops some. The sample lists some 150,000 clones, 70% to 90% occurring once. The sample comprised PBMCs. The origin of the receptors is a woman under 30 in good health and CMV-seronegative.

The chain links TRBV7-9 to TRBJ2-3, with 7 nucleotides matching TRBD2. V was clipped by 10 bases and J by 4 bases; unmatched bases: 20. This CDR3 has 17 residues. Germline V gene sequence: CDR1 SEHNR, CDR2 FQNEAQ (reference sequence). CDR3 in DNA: TGTGCCACTGAACCGAACTTGGGGCGGGGGAGCGCAGATACGCAGTATTTT. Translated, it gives CATEPNLGRGSADTQYF. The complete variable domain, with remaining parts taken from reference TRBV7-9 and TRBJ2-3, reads DTGVSQNPRHKITKRGQNVTFRCDPISEHNRLYWYRQTLGQGPEFLTYFQNEAQLEKSRLLSDRFSAERPKGSFSTLEIQRTEQGDSAMYLCATEPNLGRGSADTQYFGPGTRLTVL.

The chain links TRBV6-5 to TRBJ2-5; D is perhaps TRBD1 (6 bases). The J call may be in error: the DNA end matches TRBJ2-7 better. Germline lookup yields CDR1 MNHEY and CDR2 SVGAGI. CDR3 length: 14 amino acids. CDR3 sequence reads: CASSFSGHSYEQYF. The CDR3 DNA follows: TGTGCCAGCAGTTTCTCGGGACATTCCTACGAGCAGTACTTC.

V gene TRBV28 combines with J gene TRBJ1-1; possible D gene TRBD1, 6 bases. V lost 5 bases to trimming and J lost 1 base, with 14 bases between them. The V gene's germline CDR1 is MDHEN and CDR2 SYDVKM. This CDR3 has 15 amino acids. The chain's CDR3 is CASSNPGHQNTEAFF. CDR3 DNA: TGTGCCAGCAGTAATCCGGGACACCAGAACACTGAAGCTTTCTTT. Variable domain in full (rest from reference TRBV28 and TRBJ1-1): DVKVTQSSRYLVKRTGEKVFLECVQDMDHENMFWYRQDPGLGLRLIYFSYDVKMKEKGDIPEGYSVSREKKERFSLILESASTNQTSMYLCASSNPGHQNTEAFFGQGTRLTVV.

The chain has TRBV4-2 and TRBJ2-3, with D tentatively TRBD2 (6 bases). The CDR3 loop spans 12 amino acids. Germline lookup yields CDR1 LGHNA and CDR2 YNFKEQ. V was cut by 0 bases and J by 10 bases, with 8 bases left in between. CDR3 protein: CASSQEAGPQYF. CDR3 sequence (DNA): TGTGCCAGCAGCCAAGAGGCGGGACCGCAGTATTTT.

Written as DNA, the CDR3 is TGCGCCAGCAGCTTGGAGCTAGCCCCAAACGCGCAGACCCAGTACTTC. It yields the protein CASSLELAPNAQTQYF. The chain uses TRBV5-1 and TRBJ2-5; tentative D call: TRBD2 (5 bases). There are 16 residues in the CDR3. Trimming took 0 bases from V and 6 from J, leaving 18 bases between them. CDR1 is SGHRS and CDR2 is YFSETQ in the germline V gene.

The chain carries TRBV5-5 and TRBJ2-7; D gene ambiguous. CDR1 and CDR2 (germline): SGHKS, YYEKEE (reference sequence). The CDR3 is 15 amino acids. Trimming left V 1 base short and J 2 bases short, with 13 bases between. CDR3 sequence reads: CASSLNVGLTYEQYF. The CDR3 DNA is TGTGCCAGCAGCTTGAATGTGGGCCTGACCTACGAGCAGTACTTC.

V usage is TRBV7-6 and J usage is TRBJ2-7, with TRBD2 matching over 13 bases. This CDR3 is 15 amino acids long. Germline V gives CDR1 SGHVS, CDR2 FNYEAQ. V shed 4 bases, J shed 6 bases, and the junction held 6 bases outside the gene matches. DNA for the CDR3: TGTGCCAGCAGCTCCCTGGGACTAGCGGGAACCGAGCAGTACTTC. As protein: CASSSLGLAGTEQYF. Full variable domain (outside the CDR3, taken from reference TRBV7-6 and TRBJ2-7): GAGVSQSPRYKVTKRGQDVALRCDPISGHVSLYWYRQALGQGPEFLTYFNYEAQQDKSGLPNDRFSAERPEGSISTLTIQRTEQRDSAMYRCASSSLGLAGTEQYFGPGTRLTVT.

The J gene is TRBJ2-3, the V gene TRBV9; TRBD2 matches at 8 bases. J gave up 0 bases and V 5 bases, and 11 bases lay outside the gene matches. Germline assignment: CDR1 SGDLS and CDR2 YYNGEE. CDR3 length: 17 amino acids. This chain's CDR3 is CASSDASGGPSTDTQYF. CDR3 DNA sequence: TGTGCCAGCAGTGATGCGAGCGGGGGACCTAGCACAGATACGCAGTATTTT.

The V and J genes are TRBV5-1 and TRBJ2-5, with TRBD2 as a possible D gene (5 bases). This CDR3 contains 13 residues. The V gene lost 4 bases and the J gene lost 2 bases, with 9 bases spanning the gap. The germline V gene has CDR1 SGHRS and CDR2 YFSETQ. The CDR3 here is CASSRREQETQYF. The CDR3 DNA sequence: TGCGCCAGCAGCCGCCGGGAACAAGAGACCCAGTACTTC. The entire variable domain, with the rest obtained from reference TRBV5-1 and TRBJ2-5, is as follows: KAGVTQTPRYLIKTRGQQVTLSCSPISGHRSVSWYQQTPGQGLQFLFEYFSETQRNKGNFPGRFSGRQFSNSRSEMNVSTLELGDSALYLCASSRREQETQYFGPGTRLLVL.

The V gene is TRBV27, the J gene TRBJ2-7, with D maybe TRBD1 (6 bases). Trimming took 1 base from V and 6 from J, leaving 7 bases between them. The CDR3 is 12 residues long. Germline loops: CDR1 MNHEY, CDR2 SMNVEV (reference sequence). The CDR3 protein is CASSLLGAEQYF. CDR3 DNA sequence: TGTGCCAGCAGTTTATTGGGGGCCGAGCAGTACTTC.

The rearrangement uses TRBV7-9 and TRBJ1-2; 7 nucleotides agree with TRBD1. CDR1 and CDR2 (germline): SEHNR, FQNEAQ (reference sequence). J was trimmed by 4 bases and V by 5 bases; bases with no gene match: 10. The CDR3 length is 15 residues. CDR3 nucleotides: TGTGCCAGCAGCCCTACAGATACAGGGGTCTATGGCTACACCTTC. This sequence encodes CASSPTDTGVYGYTF.

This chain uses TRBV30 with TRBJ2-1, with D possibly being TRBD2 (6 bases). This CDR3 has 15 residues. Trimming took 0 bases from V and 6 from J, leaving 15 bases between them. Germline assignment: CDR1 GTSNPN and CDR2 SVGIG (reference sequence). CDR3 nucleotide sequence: TGTGCCTGGAGTGTACGCGGCGGGATCTTCAATGAGCAGTTCTTC. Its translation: CAWSVRGGIFNEQFF.

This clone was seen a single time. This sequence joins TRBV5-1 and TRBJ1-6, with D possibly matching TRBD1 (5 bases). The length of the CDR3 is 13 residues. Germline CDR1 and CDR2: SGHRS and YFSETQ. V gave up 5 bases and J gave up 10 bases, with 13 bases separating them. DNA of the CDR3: TGCGCCAGCAGGGGGGAGGGTCAGTCACCCCTCCACTTT. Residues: CASRGEGQSPLHF.

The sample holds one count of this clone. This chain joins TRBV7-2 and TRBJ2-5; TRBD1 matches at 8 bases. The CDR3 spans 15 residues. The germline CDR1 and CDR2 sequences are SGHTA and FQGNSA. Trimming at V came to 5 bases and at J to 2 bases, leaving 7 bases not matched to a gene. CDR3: CASSPRDRGQETQYF. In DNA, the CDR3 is TGTGCCAGCAGCCCACGAGACAGGGGTCAAGAGACCCAGTACTTC.

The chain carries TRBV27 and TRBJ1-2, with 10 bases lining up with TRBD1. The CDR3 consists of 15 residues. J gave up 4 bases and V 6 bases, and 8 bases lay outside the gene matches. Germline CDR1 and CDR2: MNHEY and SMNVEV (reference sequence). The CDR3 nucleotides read TGTGCCAGCAGCCCCCGGGGGGACAGGGGCTATGGCTACACCTTC. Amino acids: CASSPRGDRGYGYTF.